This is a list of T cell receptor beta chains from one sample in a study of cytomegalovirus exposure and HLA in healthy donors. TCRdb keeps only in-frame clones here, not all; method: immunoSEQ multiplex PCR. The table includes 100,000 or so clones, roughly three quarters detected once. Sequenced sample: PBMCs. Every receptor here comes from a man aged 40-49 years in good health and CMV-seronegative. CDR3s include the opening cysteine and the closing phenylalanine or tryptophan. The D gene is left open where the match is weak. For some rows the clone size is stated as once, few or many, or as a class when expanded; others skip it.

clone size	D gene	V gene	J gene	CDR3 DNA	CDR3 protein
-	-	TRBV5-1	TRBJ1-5	TGCGCCAGCAGCATAAAGACAGGTTGGCCCCAGCATTTT	CASSIKTGWPQHF
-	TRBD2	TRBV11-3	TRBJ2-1	TGTGCCAGCAGCCCTAGCGGGGGGTACAATGAGCAGTTCTTC	CASSPSGGYNEQFF
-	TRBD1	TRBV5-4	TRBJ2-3	TGTGCCAGCAGCTTGGGGGGGACAGGGCGATTTAGCACAGATACGCAGTATTTT	CASSLGGTGRFSTDTQYF
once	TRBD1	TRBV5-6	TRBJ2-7	TGTGCCAGCAGCTCGACCGGGACAGGGATCTACGAGCAGTACTTC	CASSSTGTGIYEQYF
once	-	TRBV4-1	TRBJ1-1	TGCGCCAGCAGCCAAGAATGGGAGGGGGGAGCTTTCTTT	CASSQEWEGGAFF
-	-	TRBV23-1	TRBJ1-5	TGCGCCAGCAGTCGGATCGGAGTCTCCTATAGCAATCAGCCCCAGCATTTT	CASSRIGVSYSNQPQHF
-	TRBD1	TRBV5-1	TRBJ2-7	TGCGCCAGCAGCTTGTCCGGGACAGGGGGCCCCGAGCAGTACTTC	CASSLSGTGGPEQYF
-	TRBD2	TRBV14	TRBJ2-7	TGTGCCAGCAGCCATAGTCGACTAGCGGCACTCGCTTCTAACGAGCAGTACTTC	CASSHSRLAALASNEQYF
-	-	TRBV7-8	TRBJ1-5	TGTGCCAGCAGCCGCCAGGACAGTAGCAATCAGCCCCAGCATTTT	CASSRQDSSNQPQHF
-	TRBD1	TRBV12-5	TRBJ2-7	TGTGCTAGTGGTTTCCCGGGACAGGACTCGAGCGAGCAGTACTTC	CASGFPGQDSSEQYF
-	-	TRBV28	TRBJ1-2	TGTGCCAGCATGGGCGGGGGACACTATGGCTACACCTTC	CASMGGGHYGYTF
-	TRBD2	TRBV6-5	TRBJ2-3	TGTGCCAGCAGCCGACTGGCGGGAGCAGATACGCAGTATTTT	CASSRLAGADTQYF
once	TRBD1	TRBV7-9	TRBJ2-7	TGTTCCAGCAGCCCCGCTTATGGGACAGATAATCAGTACTTC	CSSSPAYGTDNQYF
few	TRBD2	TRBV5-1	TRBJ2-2	TGCGCCAGCAACGGACTAGCGGGAGGGAACACCGGGGAGCTGTTTTTT	CASNGLAGGNTGELFF
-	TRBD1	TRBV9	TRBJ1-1	TGTGCCAGCAGCGTCGGACAGGGGAGCACTGAAGCTTTCTTT	CASSVGQGSTEAFF
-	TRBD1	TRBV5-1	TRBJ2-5	TGCGCCAGCAGCTTGGACGGTAACCAGGGGGCTGGGGAGACCCAGTACTTC	CASSLDGNQGAGETQYF
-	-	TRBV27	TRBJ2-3	TGTGCCAGCAGTCGACTAGTAGTTTCCCCAGATACGCAGTATTTT	CASSRLVVSPDTQYF
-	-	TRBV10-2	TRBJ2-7	TGCGCCAGCAGTGAGTCTTGGGCCAGCTCCTACGAGCAGTACTTC	CASSESWASSYEQYF
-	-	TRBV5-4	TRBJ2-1	TGTGCCAGCAGCCCCCCCCGGGGATACACCTACAATGAGCAGTTCTTC	CASSPPRGYTYNEQFF
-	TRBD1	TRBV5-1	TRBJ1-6	TGCGCCAGCACCCCATCCGGGACAGTAAATTCACCCCTCCACTTT	CASTPSGTVNSPLHF
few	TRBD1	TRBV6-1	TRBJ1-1	TGTGCCAGCACCCTCATCCCCCAGGGGGACACTGAAGCTTTCTTT	CASTLIPQGDTEAFF
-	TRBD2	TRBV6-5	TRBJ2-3	TGTGCCAGCAGTTACTCCCCGGGACTAGGGGATACGCAGTATTTT	CASSYSPGLGDTQYF
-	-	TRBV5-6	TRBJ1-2	TGTGCCAGCAGCTTGGAAGTAACTCTTGGCTACACCTTC	CASSLEVTLGYTF
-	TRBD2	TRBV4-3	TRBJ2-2	TGCGCCAGCAGCCAAGGATCTGGCGGGGGGCTAGGAGGGGAGCTGTTTTTT	CASSQGSGGGLGGELFF
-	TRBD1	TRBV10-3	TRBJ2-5	TGTGCCATCAGCCTCCGGACAGGGGGCGGCGAGACCCAGTACTTC	CAISLRTGGGETQYF
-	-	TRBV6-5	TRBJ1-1	TGTGCCAGCAGTAGGGGGAACACTGAAGCTTTCTTT	CASSRGNTEAFF
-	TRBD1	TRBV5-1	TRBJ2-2	TGCGCCAGCAGCCCGGACAGGGCTAACACCGGGGAGCTGTTTTTT	CASSPDRANTGELFF
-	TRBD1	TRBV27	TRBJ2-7	TGTGCCAGCAGCCCCGGGACAGGGGACTACGAGCAGTACTTC	CASSPGTGDYEQYF
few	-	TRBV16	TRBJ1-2	TGTGCCAGCAGTCCGAACAGGGTTCAAGCTAACTATGGCTACACCTTC	CASSPNRVQANYGYTF
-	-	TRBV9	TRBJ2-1	TGTGCCAGCAGCGTAGATGTGGGGGCGATCGATGAGCAGTTCTTC	CASSVDVGAIDEQFF
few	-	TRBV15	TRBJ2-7	TGTGCCACCAGCCGCGAAACAGGGCCGGCGGCCTACGAGCAGTACTTC	CATSRETGPAAYEQYF
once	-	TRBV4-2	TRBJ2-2	TGTGCCAGCAGCCAAACATCAGGATTAACCGGGGAGCTGTTTTTT	CASSQTSGLTGELFF
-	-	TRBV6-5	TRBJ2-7	TGTGCCAGCAGCAGGACTGCACAATTCCACGAGCAGTACTTC	CASSRTAQFHEQYF
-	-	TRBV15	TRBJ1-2	TGTGCCACCAGCAGAGATAGAGGTACCCTTGGCTACACCTTC	CATSRDRGTLGYTF
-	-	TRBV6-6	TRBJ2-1	TGTGCCAGCCGGGCCCGCCCCTCGGGAGTCCAGAATGAGCAGTTCTTC	CASRARPSGVQNEQFF
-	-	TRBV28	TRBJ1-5	TGTGCCAGCAGTTTCTCCATAGCCAATCAGCCCCAGCATTTT	CASSFSIANQPQHF
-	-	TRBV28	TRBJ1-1	TGTGCCAGCAGTTTGGGGCAAAACACTGAAGCTTTCTTT	CASSLGQNTEAFF